This passage covers 21 T cell receptor beta chains from one sample sequenced in a study of T cell responses to AZD1222 COVID-19 vaccine. TCRdb's table, derived via immunoSEQ multiplex PCR, lists solely in-frame clones and lacks some. The sample carries 95,000 to 150,000 clones, around 93% recorded once. The starting material was peripheral blood, obtained on day 0 of AZD1222 vaccination. Receptors were obtained from an adult in good health.

V and J are TRBV3-1 (or the pseudogene TRBV3-2) and TRBJ1-2, with 9 positions matching TRBD1. CDR3 size: 13 residues. Losses at the gene ends were 4 bases for V and 10 bases for J; bases not matched to a gene: 7. CDR1 and CDR2 from the germline V gene are LGHDT and YNNKEL (reference sequence). CDR3 coding DNA: TGTGCCAGCAGCCCAGGGACAGGGTACGACTACACCTTC. This codes for CASSPGTGYDYTF.

The rearrangement uses TRBV4-3 and TRBJ1-4; no firm D call. CDR1 is LGHNA, CDR2 YSLEER, per germline. The CDR3 length is 15 residues. V dropped 3 bases and J dropped 7 bases, with 15 bases sitting between them. The CDR3 spells CASSQPQVNPEKLFF. The CDR3 bases are TGCGCCAGCAGCCAGCCTCAGGTTAACCCTGAAAAACTGTTTTTT.

The chain uses TRBV7-9 and TRBJ1-4, with a possible D match to TRBD1 (5 bases). CDR3 size: 15 residues. Germline V gives CDR1 SEHNR, CDR2 FQNEAQ (reference sequence). Trimming stripped 5 bases from V and 8 bases from J, with 18 bases between. CDR3: CASSPLDSYPEKLFF. DNA for the CDR3: TGTGCCAGCAGCCCCCTAGACAGCTATCCCGAAAAACTGTTTTTT. The whole variable domain, filled in from reference TRBV7-9 and TRBJ1-4, reads DTGVSQNPRHKITKRGQNVTFRCDPISEHNRLYWYRQTLGQGPEFLTYFQNEAQLEKSRLLSDRFSAERPKGSFSTLEIQRTEQGDSAMYLCASSPLDSYPEKLFFGSGTQLSVL.

J is TRBJ1-3 and V is TRBV28; D may be TRBD1 (5 bases). Trimming stripped 2 bases from V and 4 bases from J, with 15 bases between. Germline CDR1 and CDR2: MDHEN and SYDVKM. The CDR3 has 16 amino acids. The CDR3 spells CASSLDRWGRGNTIYF. CDR3 nucleotides: TGTGCCAGCAGTTTAGATCGTTGGGGCAGGGGAAACACCATATATTTT. Variable domain in full (rest from reference TRBV28 and TRBJ1-3): DVKVTQSSRYLVKRTGEKVFLECVQDMDHENMFWYRQDPGLGLRLIYFSYDVKMKEKGDIPEGYSVSREKKERFSLILESASTNQTSMYLCASSLDRWGRGNTIYFGEGSWLTVV.

The gene calls are TRBV5-4 and TRBJ2-3, with TRBD2 matching 10 bases. Trimming at V came to 5 bases and at J to 6 bases, leaving 9 bases not matched to a gene. Germline V lookup: CDR1 SGHNT, CDR2 YYREEE (reference sequence). This CDR3 has 15 amino acids. Here the CDR3 DNA reads TGTGCCAGCAGTCCGGTGGAGCGGGAGGGTGATACGCAGTATTTT. Residues: CASSPVEREGDTQYF.

The chain joins TRBV27 to TRBJ1-4; TRBD1 aligns across 7 bases. CDR1 is MNHEY, CDR2 SMNVEV, per germline (reference sequence). The V gene end was trimmed by 4 bases and the J gene end by 7 bases; junction bases not matched to a gene: 12. The CDR3 loop spans 16 amino acids. Here the CDR3 reads CASSWGRQGSAEKLFF. The CDR3 DNA is TGTGCCAGCAGTTGGGGGAGACAGGGATCCGCTGAAAAACTGTTTTTT. Supplemented by reference TRBV27 and TRBJ1-4, the full variable domain reads EAQVTQNPRYLITVTGKKLTVTCSQNMNHEYMSWYRQDPGLGLRQIYYSMNVEVTDKGDVPEGYKVSRKEKRNFPLILESPSPNQTSLYFCASSWGRQGSAEKLFFGSGTQLSVL.

This chain links TRBV28 with TRBJ2-7, with 10 positions matching TRBD2. The CDR3 totals 15 residues. The V segment lost 5 bases and the J segment 1 base; nucleotides outside the gene matches: 5. Germline values: CDR1 MDHEN, CDR2 SYDVKM. Here the CDR3 DNA reads TGTGCCAGCAGTCGTATAGCGGGAGGTTCCTACGAGCAGTACTTC. Residues: CASSRIAGGSYEQYF. The variable domain in full, with the rest retrieved from reference TRBV28 and TRBJ2-7, is DVKVTQSSRYLVKRTGEKVFLECVQDMDHENMFWYRQDPGLGLRLIYFSYDVKMKEKGDIPEGYSVSREKKERFSLILESASTNQTSMYLCASSRIAGGSYEQYFGPGTRLTVT.

V gene TRBV6-5 combines with J gene TRBJ2-5, with a weak D call TRBD2 (5 bases). Looked up from germline, CDR1 is MNHEY and CDR2 is SVGAGI. The V end lost 2 bases, the J end lost 5 bases, and 15 bases lay between the germline ends. This CDR3 region has 15 residues. DNA for the CDR3: TGTGCCAGCAGTTACGCGACCGGGATTAGGGAGACCCAGTACTTC. The encoded protein is CASSYATGIRETQYF.

V is TRBV5-4 and J is TRBJ2-7; the D gene is possibly TRBD2 (7 bases). The CDR3 totals 15 residues. The V gene's germline CDR1 is SGHNT and CDR2 YYREEE (reference sequence). The ends were cut back, 4 bases at V and 7 bases at J, with 21 bases in the middle. CDR3 loop: CASSRGRGYYAEQYF. CDR3 coding DNA: TGTGCCAGCAGCCGGGGGCGGGGGTACTACGCTGAGCAGTACTTC.

V gene TRBV11-2 combines with J gene TRBJ2-7, with D hard to call. Germline V CDR1 and CDR2: SGHAT, FQNNGV. This CDR3 has 12 amino acids. Trimming stripped 8 bases from V and 2 bases from J, with 10 bases between. Written as DNA, the CDR3 is TGTGCCAGCGGGCCTCTTCCCTACGAGCAGTACTTC. It yields the protein CASGPLPYEQYF.

This chain joins TRBV6-6 and TRBJ2-7; the match to TRBD1 covers 8 bases. There are 14 residues in the CDR3. Germline loops: CDR1 MNHNY, CDR2 SVGAGI (reference sequence). J lost 6 bases, V lost 5 bases, and 9 bases had no gene match. In nucleotides, the CDR3 is TGTGCCAGCAGTCCACAGGGGGGAGGCCTCGAGCAGTACTTC. Amino acid sequence: CASSPQGGGLEQYF.

This chain joins TRBV7-9 and TRBJ2-7; D not certain. Germline V lookup: CDR1 SEHNR, CDR2 FQNEAQ (reference sequence). Trimming removed 0 bases from V and 5 bases from J, with 5 bases in between. The CDR3 extends over 12 amino acids. CDR3 loop: CASSLADHEQYF. The CDR3 region has the DNA TGTGCCAGCAGCTTAGCAGACCACGAGCAGTACTTC.

The rearrangement links TRBV7-9 to TRBJ2-4; the match to TRBD1 covers 8 bases. Per germline, CDR1 SEHNR and CDR2 FQNEAQ (reference sequence). Trimming at V came to 2 bases and at J to 7 bases, leaving 7 bases not matched to a gene. CDR3 length equals 15 residues. The CDR3 is CASSLPGQGGNIQYF. CDR3 in DNA: TGTGCCAGCAGCTTACCTGGACAGGGTGGGAACATTCAGTACTTC.

A few counts support this clone. The genes are TRBV5-1 and TRBJ1-1; a possible D gene is TRBD1 (6 bases). This CDR3 is built from 16 residues. V was clipped by 0 bases and J by 1 base, with 13 bases between them. The germline V gene encodes CDR1 SGHRS and CDR2 YFSETQ. CDR3 DNA: TGCGCCAGCAGCTTGGTAAGTGGACAGACGAACACTGAAGCTTTCTTT. It encodes CASSLVSGQTNTEAFF.

CDR3 protein: CASSYSGSQPQHF. CDR3 nucleotide sequence: TGTGCCAGCAGTTACTCGGGCAGTCAGCCCCAGCATTTT. The rearrangement joins TRBV6-5 to TRBJ1-5; D remains ambiguous. CDR3 size: 13 residues. Germline V lookup: CDR1 MNHEY, CDR2 SVGAGI. Trimming removed 0 bases at V and 6 bases at J, with 6 bases between.

The CDR3 here is CASSPRMTLLKETQYF. CDR3 DNA sequence: TGTGCCAGCAGCCCGCGAATGACTTTACTTAAAGAGACCCAGTACTTC. The V and J genes are TRBV11-2 and TRBJ2-5; no clear D. The CDR3 contains 16 residues. V lost 5 bases, J lost 3 bases, and 19 bases lay in between. Germline V gene sequence: CDR1 SGHAT, CDR2 FQNNGV.

This clone has only one observation. V gene TRBV6-5 combines with J gene TRBJ1-1; D gene ambiguous. Between the trimmed V and J ends, which lost 11 bases and 4 bases, there was a span of 20 bases. CDR3 length: 14 amino acids. Germline V CDR1 and CDR2: MNHEY, SVGAGI. The CDR3 reads CALQERVEATEAFF. CDR3 DNA sequence: TGTGCCCTGCAGGAGCGGGTAGAGGCCACTGAAGCTTTCTTT.

The chain employs TRBV28 and TRBJ1-5; TRBD1 is a possible D gene (5 bases). Trimming took 1 base from V and 9 from J, leaving 7 bases between them. The CDR3 loop spans 12 amino acids. Germline CDR1 MDHEN, CDR2 SYDVKM. Here the CDR3 DNA reads TGTGCCAGCAGTTTATATAGGGGGCCCCAGCATTTT. Translating gives CASSLYRGPQHF.

The J gene is TRBJ2-3, the V gene TRBV18; tentative D call: TRBD1 (5 bases). Trimming stripped 2 bases from V and 4 bases from J, with 7 bases between. CDR1 KGHSH and CDR2 LQKENI come from the germline V gene. This CDR3 region has 13 residues. The CDR3 sequence: CASSPSGSDTQYF. The CDR3 bases are TGTGCCAGCTCACCATCAGGGTCAGATACGCAGTATTTT.

The chain recombines TRBV4-1 with TRBJ2-7; TRBD2 is a possible D gene (6 bases). The CDR3 length is 17 residues. Between the trimmed V and J ends, which lost 4 bases and 0 bases, there was a span of 19 bases. Looked up from germline, CDR1 is MGHRA and CDR2 is YSYEKL. In DNA, the CDR3 is TGCGCCAGCAGCCCATCAAACATCCAGCGGGTCTCCTACGAGCAGTACTTC. Translating gives CASSPSNIQRVSYEQYF.

The chain is built from TRBV28 and TRBJ1-2; a possible D gene is TRBD1 (6 bases). Germline V gene lookup returns CDR1 MDHEN and CDR2 SYDVKM. Trimming took off 2 bases at V and 7 bases at J, with 11 bases between the two ends. This CDR3 region has 13 residues. CDR3: CASSLGGQGGYTF. CDR3 DNA sequence: TGTGCCAGCAGTTTAGGGGGGCAGGGTGGCTACACCTTC.